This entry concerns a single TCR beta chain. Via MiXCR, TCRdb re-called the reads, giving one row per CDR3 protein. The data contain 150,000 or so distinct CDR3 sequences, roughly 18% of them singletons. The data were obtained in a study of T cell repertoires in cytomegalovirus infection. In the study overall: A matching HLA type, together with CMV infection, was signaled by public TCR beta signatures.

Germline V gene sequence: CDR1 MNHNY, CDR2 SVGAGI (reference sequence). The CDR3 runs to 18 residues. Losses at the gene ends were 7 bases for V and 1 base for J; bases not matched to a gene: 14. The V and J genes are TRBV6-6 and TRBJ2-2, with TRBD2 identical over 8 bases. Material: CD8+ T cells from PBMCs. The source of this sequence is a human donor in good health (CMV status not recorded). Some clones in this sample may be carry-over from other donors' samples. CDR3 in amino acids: CASKVPPPGGGNTGELFF. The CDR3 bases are TGTGCCAGCAAAGTGCCCCCACCGGGGGGGGGGAACACCGGGGAGCTGTTTTTT.